One sample yielded the 18 T cell receptor beta chains listed below, sequenced in a study of blood T cell repertoires in COVID-19. Repertoires were generated with immunoSEQ multiplex PCR, while TCRdb's copy carries only in-frame clones and drops some. The table includes about 160,000 clones, roughly 84% detected once. Material for sequencing was peripheral blood. The origin of the receptors is a woman aged 45-60 years with COVID-19, enrolled during active disease.

This sequence joins TRBV3-1 (or the pseudogene TRBV3-2) and TRBJ2-1; 14 bases map to TRBD2. Germline V gives CDR1 LGHDT, CDR2 YNNKEL (reference sequence). CDR3 size: 16 residues. J was trimmed by 4 bases and V by 4 bases; bases with no gene match: 3. This CDR3 is CASSPRTSGGYNEQFF. DNA for the CDR3: TGTGCCAGCAGCCCTCGGACTAGCGGGGGGTACAATGAGCAGTTCTTC.

CDR3 in amino acids: CASTEGDSNQPQHF. CDR3 in DNA: TGTGCCAGCACCGAGGGGGACAGCAATCAGCCCCAGCATTTT. The chain links TRBV28 to TRBJ1-5; D is possibly TRBD1 (6 bases). The germline gives CDR1 MDHEN, CDR2 SYDVKM. V was shortened by 7 bases and J by 1 base, with 11 bases between the two germline ends. The CDR3 runs to 14 residues.

The V call is TRBV11-2, the J call TRBJ1-5; 12 bases are shared with TRBD1. Per germline, CDR1 SGHAT and CDR2 FQNNGV. The CDR3 length is 16 residues. Trimming removed 5 bases from V and 7 bases from J; junction bases left unmatched: 9. CDR3 DNA sequence: TGTGCCAGCAGCGAGGGGGACAGGGGGCTCGGGCAGCCCCAGCATTTT. This encodes CASSEGDRGLGQPQHF.

CDR3 coding DNA: TGTGCCAGCAGCACAGGGGGATTGCCCTCCTACGAGCAGTACTTC. It specifies CASSTGGLPSYEQYF. The J gene is TRBJ2-7, the V gene TRBV6-5; 8 bases match TRBD1. After removal of 6 bases from V and 0 bases from J, the junction contained 7 bases not matched to a gene. The CDR3 has 15 residues. Germline V gene sequence: CDR1 MNHEY, CDR2 SVGAGI.

V and J are TRBV6-7 and TRBJ2-1; 15 bases are shared with TRBD2. TRBV6-7 is filed as an ORF, its function uncertain. The CDR3 spans 16 residues. The ends lost 6 bases at V and 4 bases at J; junction bases unmatched: 4. Here the CDR3 DNA reads TGTGCCAGCAGCCCGGGACTAGCGGGGGGATACAATGAGCAGTTCTTC. Residues: CASSPGLAGGYNEQFF.

This clone came up a few times. This chain joins TRBV7-9 and TRBJ2-7; the match to TRBD1 covers 7 bases. Germline lookup yields CDR1 SEHNR and CDR2 FQNEAQ (reference sequence). V trimming: 4 bases; J trimming: 6 bases; junction bases outside the gene matches: 6. The CDR3 is 13 amino acids. The CDR3 spells CASSSTGFGEQYF. The CDR3 region has the DNA TGTGCCAGCAGCTCGACAGGGTTTGGCGAGCAGTACTTC.

The CDR3 here is CASSPRLAGIYTGELFF. DNA for the CDR3: TGTGCCAGCAGCCCGCGTCTAGCGGGGATCTACACCGGGGAGCTGTTTTTT. The chain recombines TRBV14 with TRBJ2-2; the match to TRBD2 covers 9 bases. After removal of 4 bases from V and 3 bases from J, the junction contained 9 bases not matched to a gene. There are 17 residues in the CDR3. The germline gives CDR1 SGHDN, CDR2 FVKESK.

With respect to this clone: The same CDR3 also results from other DNA sequences found in this sample. This sequence joins TRBV7-9 and TRBJ1-1, with 7 bases aligning to TRBD1. Unmatched junction bases numbered 1, after V lost 1 base and J lost 8 bases. This CDR3 has 12 residues. CDR1 and CDR2 (germline): SEHNR, FQNEAQ (reference sequence). As DNA, the CDR3 is TGTGCCAGCAGCTTAGGACAGGGAGAAGCTTTCTTT. Its translation is CASSLGQGEAFF.

The genes are TRBV2 and TRBJ2-1; unclear D gene. Germline loops: CDR1 SNHLY, CDR2 FYNNEI. With 4 bases removed from V and 4 bases from J, the gap between germline ends came to 14 bases. CDR3 length: 15 amino acids. The CDR3: CASSVRQARYNEQFF. CDR3 DNA sequence: TGTGCCAGCAGTGTAAGGCAGGCTCGGTACAATGAGCAGTTCTTC.

V and J are TRBV6-7 and TRBJ2-7; perhaps TRBD1 as D (6 bases). TRBV6-7 is recorded as an ORF, its role being uncertain. CDR3 length: 17 amino acids. V dropped 3 bases and J dropped 11 bases, with 29 bases sitting between them. The CDR3 DNA sequence: TGTGCCAGCAGTTATCCCCTCCCCCCAGACCCCCAGGGGTTTAAGTACTTC. It specifies CASSYPLPPDPQGFKYF.

This clone was picked up one time. The rearrangement links TRBV29-1 to TRBJ2-7, with D maybe TRBD1 (6 bases). V shed 3 bases and J shed 2 bases, with 14 bases lying between them. CDR3 size: 14 residues. CDR1 is SQVTM, CDR2 ANQGSEA, per germline. The CDR3 nucleotides are TGCAGCGTTGACTTAGCAGGGGCGACCTACGAGCAGTACTTC. As protein: CSVDLAGATYEQYF.

The rearrangement links TRBV3-1 (or the pseudogene TRBV3-2) to TRBJ1-1; D gene uncertain. V lost 0 bases, J lost 1 base, and 15 bases lay in between. The CDR3 is made up of 17 amino acids. Germline values: CDR1 LGHDT, CDR2 YNNKEL (reference sequence). CDR3 bases: TGTGCCAGCAGCCAAGAGAAATCCCTCCTCGGGAACACTGAAGCTTTCTTT. It specifies CASSQEKSLLGNTEAFF.

The chain is built from TRBV7-2 and TRBJ1-4, with 8 bases matching TRBD1. This CDR3 contains 15 residues. CDR1 is SGHTA, CDR2 FQGNSA, per germline. Trimming took 6 bases from V and 6 from J; bases not matched to a gene: 9. CDR3 bases: TGTGCCAGCAGTTCGTCGAGACAGGGGTATGAAAAACTGTTTTTT. Its translation is CASSSSRQGYEKLFF.

V gene TRBV24-1 combines with J gene TRBJ2-2; D may be TRBD1 (5 bases). In germline, CDR1 is KGHDR, CDR2 SFDVKD. The CDR3 length is 16 residues. The V end was cut by 1 base, the J end by 7 bases, with 15 bases between. CDR3 nucleotide sequence: TGTGCCACCAGTGATTTTCCGTCAGGGCGAGGCGGGGAGCTGTTTTTT. Amino acid sequence: CATSDFPSGRGGELFF.

The chain couples TRBV7-6 to TRBJ2-5, with TRBD1 matching over 7 bases. Trimming at V came to 5 bases and at J to 0 bases, leaving 9 bases not matched to a gene. Germline values: CDR1 SGHVS, CDR2 FNYEAQ. The CDR3 runs to 16 residues. Written as DNA, the CDR3 is TGTGCCAGCAGCGGAAAGGGGGCGTCGTACCAAGAGACCCAGTACTTC. This encodes CASSGKGASYQETQYF.

J is TRBJ1-1 and V is TRBV18; 8 nucleotides match TRBD1. After removal of 3 bases from V and 0 bases from J, the junction contained 9 bases not matched to a gene. Per the germline V gene, CDR1 is KGHSH and CDR2 is LQKENI. This CDR3 spans 17 amino acids. The CDR3 nucleotides read TGTGCCAGCTCACCGATGAACAGGGGGAGAATGAACACTGAAGCTTTCTTT. As protein: CASSPMNRGRMNTEAFF.

V is TRBV11-1 and J is TRBJ2-1; D is perhaps TRBD2 (6 bases). The CDR3 totals 13 residues. V was shortened by 0 bases and J by 10 bases, with 10 bases between the two germline ends. The V gene's germline CDR1 is SGHAT and CDR2 FQDESV (reference sequence). The chain's CDR3 is CASSLARSGEQFF. The CDR3 nucleotides are TGTGCCAGCAGCTTAGCGCGAAGCGGGGAGCAGTTCTTC.

J is TRBJ2-7 and V is TRBV6-5, with 8 bases matching TRBD2. CDR1 MNHEY and CDR2 SVGAGI come from the germline V gene. The CDR3 sequence is 14 residues long. V lost 4 bases and J lost 4; bases outside the gene matches: 6. In DNA form, the CDR3 reads TGTGCCAGCAGTTCCCCCGGGAGGGGTTACGAGCAGTACTTC. This translates into CASSSPGRGYEQYF.